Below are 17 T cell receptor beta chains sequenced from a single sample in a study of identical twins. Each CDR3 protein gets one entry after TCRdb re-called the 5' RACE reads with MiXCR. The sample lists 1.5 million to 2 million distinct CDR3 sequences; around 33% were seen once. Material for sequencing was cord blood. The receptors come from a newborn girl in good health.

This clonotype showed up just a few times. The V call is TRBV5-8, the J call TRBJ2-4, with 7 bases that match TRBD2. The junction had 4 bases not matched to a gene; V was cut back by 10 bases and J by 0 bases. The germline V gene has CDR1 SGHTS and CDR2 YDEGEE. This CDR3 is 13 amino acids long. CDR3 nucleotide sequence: TGTGCCGGGAGGGGAATAGCCAAAAACATTCAGTACTTC. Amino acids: CAGRGIAKNIQYF. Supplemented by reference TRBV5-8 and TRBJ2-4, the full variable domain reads EAGVTQSPTHLIKTRGQQATLRCSPISGHTSVYWYQQALGLGLQFLLWYDEGEERNRGNFPPRFSGRQFPNYSSELNVNALELEDSALYLCAGRGIAKNIQYFGAGTRLSVL.

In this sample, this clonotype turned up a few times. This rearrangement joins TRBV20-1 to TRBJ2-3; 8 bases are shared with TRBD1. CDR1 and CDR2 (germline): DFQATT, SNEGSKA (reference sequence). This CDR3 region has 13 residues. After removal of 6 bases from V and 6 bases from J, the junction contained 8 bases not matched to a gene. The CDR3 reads CSATRTGLDTQYF. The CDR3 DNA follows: TGCAGTGCCACCCGGACAGGGCTTGATACGCAGTATTTT.

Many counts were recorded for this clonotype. Here the CDR3 reads CAISESRTSRRDEQFF. Here the CDR3 DNA reads TGTGCCATCAGTGAATCGCGGACTAGCCGTAGGGATGAGCAGTTCTTC. This chain links TRBV10-3 with TRBJ2-1; 8 nucleotides agree with TRBD2. The CDR3 has 16 residues. Unmatched junction bases numbered 12, after V lost 3 bases and J lost 8 bases. The germline V gene has CDR1 ENHRY and CDR2 SYGVKD.

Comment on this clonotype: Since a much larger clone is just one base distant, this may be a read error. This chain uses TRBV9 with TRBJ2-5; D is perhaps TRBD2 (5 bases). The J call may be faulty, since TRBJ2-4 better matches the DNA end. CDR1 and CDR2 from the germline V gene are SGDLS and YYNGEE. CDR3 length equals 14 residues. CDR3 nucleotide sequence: TGTGCCAACAGCGTAAGCCAGGCGGGTCACATTCAGTACTTC. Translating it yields CANSVSQAGHIQYF.

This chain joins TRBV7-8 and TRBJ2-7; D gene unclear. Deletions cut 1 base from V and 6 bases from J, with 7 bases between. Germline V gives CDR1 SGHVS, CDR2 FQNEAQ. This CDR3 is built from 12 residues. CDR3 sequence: CASSLVFPEQYF. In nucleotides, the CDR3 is TGTGCCAGCAGCTTAGTGTTCCCCGAGCAGTACTTC.

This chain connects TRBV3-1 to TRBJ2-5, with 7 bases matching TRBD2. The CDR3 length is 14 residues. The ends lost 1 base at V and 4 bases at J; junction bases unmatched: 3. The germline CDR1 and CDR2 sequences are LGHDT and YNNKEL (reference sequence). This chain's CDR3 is CASSQVGGGETQYF. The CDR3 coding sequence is TGTGCCAGCAGCCAAGTTGGCGGGGGAGAGACCCAGTACTTC.

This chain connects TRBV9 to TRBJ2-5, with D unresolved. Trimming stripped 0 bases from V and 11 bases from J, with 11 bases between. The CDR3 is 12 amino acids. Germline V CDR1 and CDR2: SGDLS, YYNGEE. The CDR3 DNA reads TGTGCCAGCAGCGTAGGAACAAATGAGCAGTACTTC. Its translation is CASSVGTNEQYF.

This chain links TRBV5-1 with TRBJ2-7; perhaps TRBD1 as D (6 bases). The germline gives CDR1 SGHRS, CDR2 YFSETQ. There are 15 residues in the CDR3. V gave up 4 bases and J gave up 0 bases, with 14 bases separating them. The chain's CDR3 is CASSPGHKSSYEQYF. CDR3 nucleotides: TGCGCCAGCAGCCCGGGACATAAAAGCTCCTACGAGCAGTACTTC.

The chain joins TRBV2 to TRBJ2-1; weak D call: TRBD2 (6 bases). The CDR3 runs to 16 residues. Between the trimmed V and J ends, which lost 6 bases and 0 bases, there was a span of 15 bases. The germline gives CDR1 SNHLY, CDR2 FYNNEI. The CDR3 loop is CASSDGTPGSYNEQFF. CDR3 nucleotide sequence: TGTGCCAGCAGCGACGGGACTCCGGGCTCCTACAATGAGCAGTTCTTC.

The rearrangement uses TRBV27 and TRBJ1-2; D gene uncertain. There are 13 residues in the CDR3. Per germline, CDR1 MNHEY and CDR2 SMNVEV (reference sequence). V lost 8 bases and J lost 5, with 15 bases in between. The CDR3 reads CASSGPLWYGYTF. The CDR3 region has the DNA TGTGCCAGCTCGGGCCCCCTATGGTATGGCTACACCTTC.

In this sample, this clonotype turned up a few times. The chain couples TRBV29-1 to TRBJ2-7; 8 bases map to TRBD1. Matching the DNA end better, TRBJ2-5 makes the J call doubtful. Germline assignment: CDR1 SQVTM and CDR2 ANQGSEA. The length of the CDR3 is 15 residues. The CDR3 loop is CSVAPRTGLKETQYF. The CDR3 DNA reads TGCAGCGTTGCCCCACGGACAGGGCTAAAAGAGACCCAGTACTTC.

CDR3 nucleotide sequence: TGTGCCAGCAGCTTGTATGGACCGGGACAGGCCTACAATGAGCAGTACTTC. Its translation: CASSLYGPGQAYNEQYF. The V and J genes are TRBV9 and TRBJ2-1; 8 positions agree with TRBD1. Matching the DNA end better, TRBJ2-7 makes the J call doubtful. The CDR3 extends over 17 amino acids. Looked up from germline, CDR1 is SGDLS and CDR2 is YYNGEE.

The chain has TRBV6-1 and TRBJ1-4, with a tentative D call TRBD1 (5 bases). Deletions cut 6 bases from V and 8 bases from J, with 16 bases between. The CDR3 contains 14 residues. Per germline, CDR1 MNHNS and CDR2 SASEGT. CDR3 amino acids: CASRRGGSGEKLFF. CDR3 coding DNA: TGTGCCAGCAGGCGCGGGGGATCTGGGGAAAAACTGTTTTTT.

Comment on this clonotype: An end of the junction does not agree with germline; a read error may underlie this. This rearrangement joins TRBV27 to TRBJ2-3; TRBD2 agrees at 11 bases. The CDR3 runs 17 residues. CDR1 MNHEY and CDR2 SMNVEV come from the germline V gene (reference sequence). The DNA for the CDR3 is TGTGCCAGCAGTTTATGGGCTAGCGGGGGGCTCACAGATACGCGGTATTTT. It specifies CASSLWASGGLTDTRYF.

In nucleotides, the CDR3 is TGTGCCAGCAGCCTATCTAGGGGCGGGGGCCTATCCTACAATGAGCAGTTCTTC. Encoded protein: CASSLSRGGGLSYNEQFF. The rearrangement uses TRBV3-1 and TRBJ2-1; D perhaps matches TRBD2 (7 bases). The germline V gene has CDR1 LGHDT and CDR2 YNNKEL (reference sequence). This CDR3 contains 18 residues. V was clipped by 4 bases and J by 1 base, with 20 bases between them.

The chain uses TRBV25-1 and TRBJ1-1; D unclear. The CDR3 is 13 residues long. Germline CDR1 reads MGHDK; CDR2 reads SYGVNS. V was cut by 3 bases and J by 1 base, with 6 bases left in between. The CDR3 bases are TGTGCCAGCAGTGATGCCCCGAACACTGAAGCTTTCTTT. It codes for CASSDAPNTEAFF.

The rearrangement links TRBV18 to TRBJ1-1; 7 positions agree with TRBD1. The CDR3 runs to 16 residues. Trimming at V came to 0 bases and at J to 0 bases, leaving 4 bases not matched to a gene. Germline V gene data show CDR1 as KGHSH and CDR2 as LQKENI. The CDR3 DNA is TGTGCCAGCTCACCACCGGGACAGAGCATGAACACTGAAGCTTTCTTT. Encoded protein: CASSPPGQSMNTEAFF.